These 32 T cell receptor beta chains were all obtained from the same sample, sequenced in a study of cytomegalovirus exposure and HLA in healthy donors. Researchers ran the PCR with 60 Vbeta and 13 Jbeta primers. Data came from immunoSEQ multiplex PCR; TCRdb stores just in-frame clones and leaves some out. The sample has 150,000 or so clones; roughly 80% are singletons. Material for sequencing was PBMCs. The receptors originated from a middle-aged woman in good health and CMV-seronegative.

The chain has TRBV7-9 and TRBJ2-5; D possibly corresponds to TRBD2 (5 bases). The CDR3 loop spans 13 amino acids. V gave up 2 bases and J gave up 3 bases, with 7 bases separating them. The germline CDR1 and CDR2 sequences are SEHNR and FQNEAQ (reference sequence). CDR3 DNA sequence: TGTGCCAGCAGCTTAAGAGCGGAAGAGACCCAGTACTTC. This sequence encodes CASSLRAEETQYF.

This clone came up a few times. The V gene is TRBV5-4, the J gene TRBJ2-7; D perhaps matches TRBD2 (6 bases). The CDR3 contains 15 residues. CDR1 SGHNT and CDR2 YYREEE come from the germline V gene (reference sequence). With 0 bases removed from V and 1 base from J, the gap between germline ends came to 11 bases. CDR3 nucleotide sequence: TGTGCCAGCAGCTTGGGCGGGGCCATATCCTACGAGCAGTACTTC. This encodes CASSLGGAISYEQYF.

This chain uses TRBV27 with TRBJ2-2; possible D gene TRBD1, 6 bases. Looked up from germline, CDR1 is MNHEY and CDR2 is SMNVEV (reference sequence). Trimming took 6 bases from V and 6 from J, leaving 14 bases between them. The CDR3 runs to 14 residues. The CDR3, as DNA: TGTGCCAGCAGCTACAAACAGGGCCCCGGGGAGCTGTTTTTT. It yields the protein CASSYKQGPGELFF.

This clone occurred a few times. The chain links TRBV6-4 to TRBJ2-1; D is possibly TRBD1 (6 bases). Deletions cut 6 bases from V and 0 bases from J, with 12 bases between. Looked up from germline, CDR1 is MRHNA and CDR2 is SNTAGT. This CDR3 is built from 15 residues. The CDR3 sequence: CASSEGTSSYNEQFF. The CDR3 DNA is TGTGCCAGCAGCGAGGGGACAAGCTCCTACAATGAGCAGTTCTTC.

The chain combines TRBV7-2 with TRBJ1-2; 9 bases line up with TRBD1. The CDR3 spans 16 residues. The germline V gene has CDR1 SGHTA and CDR2 FQGNSA. V lost 5 bases to trimming and J lost 2 bases; unmatched junction nucleotides: 9. CDR3: CASSPHTGGWNYGYTF. The CDR3 nucleotides read TGTGCCAGCAGCCCACATACAGGGGGCTGGAACTATGGCTACACCTTC. Full variable domain (outside the CDR3, taken from reference TRBV7-2 and TRBJ1-2): GAGVSQSPSNKVTEKGKDVELRCDPISGHTALYWYRQSLGQGLEFLIYFQGNSAPDKSGLPSDRFSAERTGGSVSTLTIQRTQQEDSAVYLCASSPHTGGWNYGYTFGSGTRLTVV.

This chain joins TRBV5-1 and TRBJ1-2; no clear D. CDR1 is SGHRS, CDR2 YFSETQ, per germline. Trimming pared 0 bases from V and 8 bases from J, leaving 5 bases between. This CDR3 spans 11 amino acids. CDR3 sequence: CASSLDGGYTF. As DNA, the CDR3 is TGCGCCAGCAGCTTGGATGGCGGCTACACCTTC. Supplemented by reference TRBV5-1 and TRBJ1-2, the full variable domain reads KAGVTQTPRYLIKTRGQQVTLSCSPISGHRSVSWYQQTPGQGLQFLFEYFSETQRNKGNFPGRFSGRQFSNSRSEMNVSTLELGDSALYLCASSLDGGYTFGSGTRLTVV.

The rearrangement links TRBV10-2 to TRBJ1-1; D gene uncertain. Deletions cut 3 bases from V and 4 bases from J, with 9 bases between. CDR1 WSHSY and CDR2 SAAADI come from the germline V gene. This CDR3 region has 13 residues. CDR3 in DNA: TGCGCCAGCAGTGAACTGTTTGGCACTGAAGCTTTCTTT. It codes for CASSELFGTEAFF.

In its sample, this clone was seen once. The chain recombines TRBV28 with TRBJ2-1; 10 positions match TRBD2. Germline V gene sequence: CDR1 MDHEN, CDR2 SYDVKM. The CDR3 has 14 amino acids. The ends lost 5 bases at V and 10 bases at J; junction bases unmatched: 8. CDR3 coding DNA: TGTGCCAGCAGTCCCCTAGCGGGGGTTCGCGAGCAGTTCTTC. It yields the protein CASSPLAGVREQFF. The variable domain in full, with the rest retrieved from reference TRBV28 and TRBJ2-1, is DVKVTQSSRYLVKRTGEKVFLECVQDMDHENMFWYRQDPGLGLRLIYFSYDVKMKEKGDIPEGYSVSREKKERFSLILESASTNQTSMYLCASSPLAGVREQFFGPGTRLTVL.

CDR3 amino acids: CASRGQETNYGYTF. The DNA for the CDR3 is TGTGCCAGCAGGGGACAGGAGACTAACTATGGCTACACCTTC. The genes are TRBV27 and TRBJ1-2, with TRBD1 identical over 8 bases. CDR3 length: 14 residues. V lost 6 bases, J lost 0 bases, and 3 bases stayed unmatched. Germline assignment: CDR1 MNHEY and CDR2 SMNVEV (reference sequence).

The chain combines TRBV27 with TRBJ1-2; perhaps TRBD1 as D (6 bases). Germline CDR1 reads MNHEY; CDR2 reads SMNVEV (reference sequence). The CDR3 length is 15 residues. V was cut by 5 bases and J by 3 bases, with 16 bases left in between. The DNA of the CDR3 is TGTGCCAGCAGTCCTTGGACAGAATTCCACTATGGCTACACCTTC. Amino acids: CASSPWTEFHYGYTF.

The chain combines TRBV6-6 with TRBJ1-1, with TRBD1 identical over 8 bases. Trimming took 2 bases from V and 2 from J; bases not matched to a gene: 4. CDR3 length: 15 residues. The germline gives CDR1 MNHNY, CDR2 SVGAGI (reference sequence). The DNA of the CDR3 is TGTGCCAGCAGTTACCCCGGACAGGGAAACACTGAAGCTTTCTTT. It translates to CASSYPGQGNTEAFF.

The chain has TRBV7-2 and TRBJ2-7; D possibly corresponds to TRBD2 (6 bases). CDR1 and CDR2 from the germline V gene are SGHTA and FQGNSA. The CDR3 is 16 residues long. V was shortened by 1 base and J by 1 base, with 14 bases between the two germline ends. The CDR3 DNA reads as TGTGCCAGCAGCTTAGAAGAACTGGGACTTTCCTACGAGCAGTACTTC. It is translated as CASSLEELGLSYEQYF.

V is TRBV10-3 and J is TRBJ1-1; 7 bases line up with TRBD1. The J segment lost 3 bases and the V segment lost 7 bases, leaving 11 bases of the junction unmatched. This CDR3 comprises 15 residues. CDR1 ENHRY and CDR2 SYGVKD come from the germline V gene. The CDR3 protein is CAITKTGNIDTEAFF. In nucleotides, the CDR3 is TGTGCCATCACAAAGACAGGGAATATAGACACTGAAGCTTTCTTT.

The J gene is TRBJ2-7, the V gene TRBV10-3; 7 nucleotides line up with TRBD2. The CDR3 is 15 amino acids. The germline gives CDR1 ENHRY, CDR2 SYGVKD. V shed 0 bases, J shed 2 bases, and the junction held 4 bases outside the gene matches. CDR3 in amino acids: CAISESVAGTYEQYF. In DNA, the CDR3 is TGTGCCATCAGTGAGTCGGTAGCGGGTACCTACGAGCAGTACTTC.

This clone appeared once. The chain employs TRBV2 and TRBJ1-1, with TRBD1 as a possible D gene (5 bases). This CDR3 comprises 16 residues. V shed 1 base and J shed 1 base, with 13 bases lying between them. In germline, CDR1 is SNHLY, CDR2 FYNNEI. The CDR3 DNA is TGTGCCAGCAGTGAAGTGGGGCAGGGTTGGAACACTGAAGCTTTCTTT. As protein: CASSEVGQGWNTEAFF.

V is TRBV11-1 and J is TRBJ2-7, with D perhaps TRBD2 (6 bases). CDR1 is SGHAT and CDR2 is FQDESV in the germline V gene (reference sequence). V was cut by 1 base and J by 1 base, with 11 bases left in between. The CDR3 extends over 15 amino acids. The CDR3 loop is CASSLGGAGSYEQYF. CDR3 nucleotide sequence: TGTGCCAGCAGCTTAGGTGGGGCGGGGTCCTACGAGCAGTACTTC.

The table lists this clone with a count of one. J is TRBJ2-3 and V is TRBV2, with TRBD2 matching over 11 bases. Germline lookup yields CDR1 SNHLY and CDR2 FYNNEI. Trimming took 8 bases from V and 0 from J; bases not matched to a gene: 19. This CDR3 has 20 amino acids. CDR3 protein: CASPSSGRLWETSSTDTQYF. Written as DNA, the CDR3 is TGTGCCAGCCCGTCTAGCGGGAGGCTCTGGGAAACAAGTAGCACAGATACGCAGTATTTT. Full variable domain (outside the CDR3, taken from reference TRBV2 and TRBJ2-3): EPEVTQTPSHQVTQMGQEVILRCVPISNHLYFYWYRQILGQKVEFLVSFYNNEISEKSEIFDDQFSVERPDGSNFTLKIRSTKLEDSAMYFCASPSSGRLWETSSTDTQYFGPGTRLTVL.

The chain carries TRBV6-1 and TRBJ1-1; tentatively, D is TRBD1 (5 bases). V dropped 4 bases and J dropped 8 bases, with 14 bases sitting between them. The CDR3 sequence is 13 residues long. The germline V gene has CDR1 MNHNS and CDR2 SASEGT. In nucleotides, the CDR3 is TGTGCCAGCAGTGCTAGCGGGGCTCTAGAAGCTTTCTTT. Amino acids: CASSASGALEAFF.

The chain joins TRBV27 to TRBJ1-5, with 9 positions matching TRBD1. CDR3 length: 15 residues. From germline, CDR1 is MNHEY and CDR2 SMNVEV (reference sequence). V lost 6 bases, J lost 2 bases, and 5 bases stayed unmatched. For the CDR3, the DNA is TGTGCCAGCAGAACAGGGGGCGCAGGCAATCAGCCCCAGCATTTT. Translated: CASRTGGAGNQPQHF.

This chain connects TRBV10-1 to TRBJ2-7, with 8 bases identical to TRBD2. Germline CDR1 WNHNN, CDR2 SYGVQD (reference sequence). The junction had 4 bases not matched to a gene; V was cut back by 4 bases and J by 2 bases. The CDR3 runs to 14 residues. CDR3 loop: CASSVGLGTYEQYF. The CDR3 DNA sequence: TGCGCCAGCAGTGTGGGACTAGGGACCTACGAGCAGTACTTC.

The chain combines TRBV5-1 with TRBJ2-3; 10 bases match TRBD1. Trimming removed 4 bases from V and 5 bases from J; junction bases left unmatched: 4. Per the germline V gene, CDR1 is SGHRS and CDR2 is YFSETQ. The CDR3 contains 14 residues. The CDR3 bases are TGCGCCAGCAGCCGGACAGGGGGTCAAGATACGCAGTATTTT. Translation: CASSRTGGQDTQYF.

This clone was observed a single time. J is TRBJ2-2 and V is TRBV2; TRBD2 agrees at 10 bases. Germline CDR1 and CDR2: SNHLY and FYNNEI. The ends lost 4 bases at V and 6 bases at J; junction bases unmatched: 2. CDR3 length: 14 amino acids. The CDR3 region has the DNA TGTGCCAGCAGTGCCGGACTAGCGGCCGGGGAGCTGTTTTTT. It codes for CASSAGLAAGELFF.

The chain joins TRBV30 to TRBJ2-3; D unresolved. CDR1 GTSNPN and CDR2 SVGIG come from the germline V gene (reference sequence). The CDR3 runs 14 residues. V was trimmed by 1 base and J by 3 bases, leaving 11 bases between them. This CDR3 reads CAWSGASRTDTQYF. CDR3 bases: TGTGCCTGGAGTGGTGCGTCCCGGACAGATACGCAGTATTTT.

In this sample, this clone turned up once. The chain has TRBV4-2 and TRBJ2-1, with 8 bases matching TRBD2. The germline gives CDR1 LGHNA, CDR2 YNFKEQ. Trimming cost V 0 bases and J 7 bases; bases outside gene matches: 14. CDR3 size: 18 residues. The CDR3 here is CASSQDGGGRGGLNEQFF. The CDR3 DNA follows: TGTGCCAGCAGCCAAGACGGGGGAGGTCGGGGGGGATTGAATGAGCAGTTCTTC.

This clone was observed a handful of times. The chain is built from TRBV18 and TRBJ2-7; 11 bases fit TRBD2. CDR3 length: 17 amino acids. Germline V gene sequence: CDR1 KGHSH, CDR2 LQKENI. V lost 4 bases to trimming and J lost 0 bases; unmatched junction nucleotides: 8. CDR3 DNA: TGTGCCAGCTCACTTTGGCCGACTAGCGGGGTCTCCTACGAGCAGTACTTC. Amino acid sequence: CASSLWPTSGVSYEQYF.

The V gene is TRBV6-5, the J gene TRBJ1-1; TRBD1 is a possible D gene (5 bases). V lost 0 bases, J lost 5 bases, and 16 bases lay in between. This CDR3 has 16 amino acids. CDR1 is MNHEY and CDR2 is SVGAGI in the germline V gene. In DNA form, the CDR3 reads TGTGCCAGCAGTTACTCGGTTACTTTTGGGGGGACTGAAGCTTTCTTT. Its protein is CASSYSVTFGGTEAFF.

The rearrangement joins TRBV11-3 to TRBJ2-7; TRBD2 matches at 10 bases. The V gene's germline CDR1 is SGHNT and CDR2 YENEEA. Trimming at V came to 8 bases and at J to 3 bases, leaving 7 bases not matched to a gene. CDR3 length equals 14 residues. DNA of the CDR3: TGTGCCAGCGGAATAAGCGGGAGGGTCTACGAGCAGTACTTC. Translating it yields CASGISGRVYEQYF.

V and J are TRBV6-5 and TRBJ2-1; 10 bases agree with TRBD2. The V gene's germline CDR1 is MNHEY and CDR2 SVGAGI. The CDR3 extends over 14 amino acids. The V segment lost 5 bases and the J segment 9 bases; nucleotides outside the gene matches: 7. The CDR3 protein is CASSASGSRVEQFF. CDR3 bases: TGTGCCAGCAGTGCTAGCGGGAGCAGAGTTGAGCAGTTCTTC.

In this sample, this clone turned up once. V is TRBV18 and J is TRBJ2-3, with D possibly matching TRBD1 (6 bases). CDR3 size: 17 residues. Germline V lookup: CDR1 KGHSH, CDR2 LQKENI. Trimming removed 2 bases at V and 0 bases at J, with 15 bases between. The CDR3 loop reads CASSPVIRDTSTDTQYF. CDR3 bases: TGTGCCAGCTCACCAGTGATCCGGGACACTAGCACAGATACGCAGTATTTT.

This clone has a single count. V is TRBV7-9 and J is TRBJ2-2; 10 bases are shared with TRBD2. Germline values: CDR1 SEHNR, CDR2 FQNEAQ (reference sequence). CDR3 length: 17 residues. With 1 base clipped from V and 7 bases from J, the junction kept 9 bases outside the gene matches. CDR3 sequence: CASSLGFLAGEFGELFF. The CDR3 nucleotides are TGTGCCAGCAGCTTAGGTTTCCTAGCGGGAGAATTCGGGGAGCTGTTTTTT.

This chain joins TRBV9 and TRBJ1-1, with TRBD1 matching 7 bases. Germline assignment: CDR1 SGDLS and CDR2 YYNGEE. The length of the CDR3 is 14 residues. With 0 bases clipped from V and 6 bases from J, the junction kept 5 bases outside the gene matches. As DNA, the CDR3 is TGTGCCAGCAGCGTAGACAGGGGCTGGGCTGAAGCTTTCTTT. As protein: CASSVDRGWAEAFF.

This clone was seen more than once but under ten times. This rearrangement joins TRBV29-1 to TRBJ1-1; 8 nucleotides match TRBD1. The V and J ends lost 6 bases and 4 bases, in that order; junction bases with no gene match: 7. The CDR3 length is 13 residues. Looked up from germline, CDR1 is SQVTM and CDR2 is ANQGSEA. In DNA form, the CDR3 reads TGCAGCGTCGGCCGGCAGGGGGCCACTGAAGCTTTCTTT. It is translated as CSVGRQGATEAFF.